This T cell receptor beta chain was documented in a study of blood T cells in healthy people across ages. Per germline, CDR1 LGHDT and CDR2 YNNKEL (reference sequence). The CDR3 has 16 amino acids. After removal of 3 bases from V and 1 base from J, the junction contained 5 bases not matched to a gene. This clonotype was counted only a few times. A second PCR of about 7 to 12 cycles used a sample-barcoded 5' primer and a J-beta primer mix. Using its own MiXCR run on the 5' RACE reads, TCRdb lists one record per CDR3 protein. The sample includes 730,000 or so distinct CDR3 sequences, around 41% of them seen just once.

The source of this sequence is a man aged 80 or over in good health. The sequenced sample was blood. The rearrangement joins TRBV3-1 to TRBJ2-1; TRBD2 agrees at 8 bases. In DNA, the CDR3 is TGTGCCAGCAGCCATGAAGCGGGAGCATCCTACAATGAGCAGTTCTTC. Protein product: CASSHEAGASYNEQFF.